This TCR beta chain derives from a study of cytomegalovirus exposure and HLA in healthy donors. The PCR was carried out with 60 Vbeta primers and 13 Jbeta primers. Assay used: immunoSEQ multiplex PCR; TCRdb lists only in-frame clones, some missing. The data show fewer than 70,000 clones, 74% seen once. The CDR3 totals 13 residues. CDR1 is GTSNPN and CDR2 is SVGIG in the germline V gene (reference sequence). V lost 3 bases, J lost 5 bases, and 13 bases lay in between. This chain links TRBV30 with TRBJ2-5; D is perhaps TRBD1 (6 bases). Sequencing used PBMCs. The sequence was collected from a woman aged 60-70 years in good health and CMV-seropositive. The CDR3 DNA sequence: TGTGCCTGGAGACCACAGGGCCGGGAGACCCAGTACTTC. It specifies CAWRPQGRETQYF.